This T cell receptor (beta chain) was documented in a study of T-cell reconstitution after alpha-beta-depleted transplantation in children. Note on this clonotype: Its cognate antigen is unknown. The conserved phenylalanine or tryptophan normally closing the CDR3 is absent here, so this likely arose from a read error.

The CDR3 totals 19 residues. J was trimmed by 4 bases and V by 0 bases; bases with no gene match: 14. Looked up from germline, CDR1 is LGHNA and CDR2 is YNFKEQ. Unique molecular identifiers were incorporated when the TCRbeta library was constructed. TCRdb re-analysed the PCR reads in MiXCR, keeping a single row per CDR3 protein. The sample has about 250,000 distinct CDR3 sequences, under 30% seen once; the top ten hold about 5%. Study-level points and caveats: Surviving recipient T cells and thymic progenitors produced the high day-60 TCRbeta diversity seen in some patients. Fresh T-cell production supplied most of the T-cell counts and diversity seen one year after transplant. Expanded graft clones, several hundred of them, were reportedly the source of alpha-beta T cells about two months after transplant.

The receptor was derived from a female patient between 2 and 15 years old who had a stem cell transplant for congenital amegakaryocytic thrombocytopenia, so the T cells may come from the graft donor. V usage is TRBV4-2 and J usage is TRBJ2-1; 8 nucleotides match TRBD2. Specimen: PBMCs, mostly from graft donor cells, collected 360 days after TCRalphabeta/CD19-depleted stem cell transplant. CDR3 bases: TGTGCCAGCAGCCAAGATGTGGTGGCCGGGACTAGGGGGTACAATGAGCAGTTCTCC. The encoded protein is CASSQDVVAGTRGYNEQFS.